Listed here are 32 T cell receptor beta chains from one sample, sequenced in a study of patients and donors after allogeneic stem cell transplantation. TCRdb re-called the RT-PCR reads with MiXCR, one entry per CDR3 protein. The sample has roughly 880,000 distinct CDR3 sequences, roughly 18% seen once. The sequencing sample was made of blood, either unsorted or a sorted T cell fraction (not recorded which). These receptors originate from a human donor who was either an allogeneic HSCT recipient or a stem cell or donor lymphocyte infusion donor (not recorded which). It is not recorded whose cells these are; they may come from a transplant donor.

This clonotype was observed at least ten times. The V call is TRBV20-1, the J call TRBJ2-1, with 9 bases matching TRBD1. Losses at the gene ends were 1 base for V and 1 base for J; bases not matched to a gene: 5. The germline gives CDR1 DFQATT, CDR2 SNEGSKA (reference sequence). The CDR3 length is 16 residues. CDR3 loop: CSARGQGGPSYNEQFF. For the CDR3, the DNA is TGCAGTGCTAGAGGACAGGGGGGCCCTTCCTACAATGAGCAGTTCTTC.

CDR3 in DNA: TGTGCCAGCAGCAAGGCGGGTACGGGGGACCCTCCGAACACCGGGGAGCTGTTTTTT. Its protein is CASSKAGTGDPPNTGELFF. This chain uses TRBV21-1 with TRBJ2-2; TRBD1 was called by the table and not checked on the DNA. TRBV21-1 is noted as a pseudogene. The CDR3 is made up of 19 amino acids.

This clonotype has only a few counts. The gene calls are TRBV27 and TRBJ1-1; D gene uncertain. The CDR3 runs to 15 residues. CDR1 is MNHEY, CDR2 SMNVEV, per germline (reference sequence). The V gene lost 2 bases and the J gene lost 6 bases, with 16 bases spanning the gap. CDR3 DNA sequence: TGTGCCAGCAGTTTAAGGCCTAGAACTATACCTGAAGCTTTCTTT. As protein: CASSLRPRTIPEAFF.

V usage is TRBV7-6 and J usage is TRBJ2-3; 8 bases are a match to TRBD2. Germline V gene data show CDR1 as SGHVS and CDR2 as FNYEAQ. J gave up 0 bases and V 5 bases, and 7 bases lay outside the gene matches. The length of the CDR3 is 16 residues. Written as DNA, the CDR3 is TGTGCCAGCAGCCCGACTAGCGCAACTAGCACAGATACGCAGTATTTT. It is translated as CASSPTSATSTDTQYF. Full variable domain (rest looked up from reference TRBV7-6 and TRBJ2-3): GAGVSQSPRYKVTKRGQDVALRCDPISGHVSLYWYRQALGQGPEFLTYFNYEAQQDKSGLPNDRFSAERPEGSISTLTIQRTEQRDSAMYRCASSPTSATSTDTQYFGPGTRLTVL.

This clonotype was picked up many times. V gene TRBV7-2 combines with J gene TRBJ2-3; tentative D call: TRBD1 (5 bases). Trimming took 5 bases from V and 4 from J, leaving 16 bases between them. The CDR3 totals 15 residues. CDR1 and CDR2 from the germline V gene are SGHTA and FQGNSA. The CDR3 region is CASSSLRGFADTQYF. The CDR3 region has the DNA TGTGCCAGCAGCAGCCTTAGGGGTTTCGCAGATACGCAGTATTTT.

The rearrangement joins TRBV6-1 to TRBJ2-5; perhaps TRBD1 as D (6 bases). Germline CDR1 and CDR2: MNHNS and SASEGT. The length of the CDR3 is 13 residues. Trimming stripped 6 bases from V and 10 bases from J, with 18 bases between. CDR3 sequence: CASRYNRERHQYF. As DNA, the CDR3 is TGTGCCAGCAGATATAACAGGGAACGTCACCAGTACTTC.

The chain employs TRBV20-1 and TRBJ2-3; TRBD2 might be the D (5 bases). This CDR3 contains 15 residues. V dropped 3 bases and J dropped 1 base, with 14 bases sitting between them. Germline V lookup: CDR1 DFQATT, CDR2 SNEGSKA (reference sequence). The CDR3 reads CSARGGGSGTDTQYF. The DNA for the CDR3 is TGCAGTGCTAGGGGTGGCGGGTCCGGCACAGATACGCAGTATTTT.

The sample holds a few counts of this clonotype. The V call is TRBV5-1, the J call TRBJ2-3; TRBD2 aligns across 12 bases. Germline V lookup: CDR1 SGHRS, CDR2 YFSETQ. V lost 7 bases, J lost 4 bases, and 10 bases stayed unmatched. This CDR3 region has 16 residues. CDR3 coding DNA: TGCGCCAGCGCCGCGACTAGCGGGAGATTCGCAGATACGCAGTATTTT. Amino acid sequence: CASAATSGRFADTQYF.

Written as DNA, the CDR3 is TGTGCCAGCAGCGCCAGCCGGGACAGGGGTCTGAATGGCTACACCTTC. Translating gives CASSASRDRGLNGYTF. V usage is TRBV9 and J usage is TRBJ1-2, with 10 bases that match TRBD1. Germline CDR1 SGDLS, CDR2 YYNGEE. With V trimmed by 3 bases and J by 6 bases, 11 bases remained unmatched. This CDR3 has 16 residues.

This chain links TRBV6-2 or TRBV6-3 with TRBJ2-7; no clear D. Germline CDR1 is MNHEY and CDR2 is SVGEGT. The CDR3 length is 12 residues. The ends were cut back, 4 bases at V and 4 bases at J, with 8 bases in the middle. The CDR3 loop is CASSLRQYEQYF. The CDR3 DNA reads TGTGCCAGCAGTTTAAGACAATACGAGCAGTACTTC.

This clonotype was seen a handful of times. The J gene is TRBJ1-3, the V gene TRBV7-2; no firm D call. This CDR3 has 11 residues. Trimming took 8 bases from V and 3 from J, leaving 5 bases between them. Germline CDR1 is SGHTA and CDR2 is FQGNSA. The CDR3 region is CASYGGNTIYF. The CDR3 region has the DNA TGTGCCAGCTACGGTGGAAACACCATATATTTT.

This clonotype appeared many times. The CDR3 region has the DNA TGCAGTGCTAGAAGCGGACGGACCTACGAGCAGTACTTC. Protein sequence: CSARSGRTYEQYF. V is TRBV20-1 and J is TRBJ2-7; a possible D gene is TRBD2 (5 bases). The CDR3 contains 13 residues. CDR1 is DFQATT and CDR2 is SNEGSKA in the germline V gene (reference sequence). V lost 2 bases, J lost 2 bases, and 10 bases lay in between.

This chain joins TRBV5-5 and TRBJ2-7, with 10 bases that match TRBD2. The J segment lost 0 bases and the V segment lost 6 bases, leaving 12 bases of the junction unmatched. This CDR3 has 17 residues. Germline lookup yields CDR1 SGHKS and CDR2 YYEKEE (reference sequence). The CDR3 here is CASTLLAGPSHSYEQYF. For the CDR3, the DNA is TGTGCCAGCACTTTACTAGCGGGACCTTCACACTCCTACGAGCAGTACTTC.

This clonotype was found a few times. The chain is built from TRBV7-8 and TRBJ1-5, with TRBD1 matching 9 bases. V was pared by 5 bases and J by 1 base, with 18 bases of the junction left unmatched. There are 20 residues in the CDR3. CDR1 is SGHVS and CDR2 is FQNEAQ in the germline V gene. The CDR3 reads CASSTGGDRVTRGSNQPQHF. CDR3 bases: TGTGCCAGCAGCACCGGGGGGGACAGGGTTACTAGGGGCAGCAATCAGCCCCAGCATTTT.

This clonotype occurred a few times. V gene TRBV5-6 combines with J gene TRBJ2-7, with no clear D. Trimming took off 4 bases at V and 2 bases at J, with 13 bases between the two ends. In germline, CDR1 is SGHDT, CDR2 YYEEEE. The CDR3 is made up of 14 amino acids. The CDR3 sequence: CASSLTPLTYEQYF. CDR3 coding DNA: TGTGCCAGCAGCCTCACCCCTCTGACCTACGAGCAGTACTTC.

V usage is TRBV12-3 or TRBV12-4 and J usage is TRBJ2-1, with unresolved D. The CDR3 totals 13 residues. Deletions cut 2 bases from V and 9 bases from J, with 11 bases between. The CDR3 here is CASSLSLRVEQFF. The DNA of the CDR3 is TGTGCCAGCAGTTTATCCCTCCGGGTTGAGCAGTTCTTC.

This clonotype was detected a few times. The chain has TRBV7-2 and TRBJ2-5; D is possibly TRBD1 (5 bases). Trimming shortened V by 1 base and J by 7 bases, and 10 bases separated the two germline ends. Germline loops: CDR1 SGHTA, CDR2 FQGNSA. This CDR3 region has 13 residues. CDR3 loop: CASSLGARGTQYF. CDR3 bases: TGTGCCAGCAGCTTAGGGGCAAGGGGGACCCAGTACTTC.

This clonotype was picked up a small number of times. V usage is TRBV30 and J usage is TRBJ1-1, with D unclear. V lost 1 base, J lost 11 bases, and 14 bases lay in between. This CDR3 has 12 amino acids. Germline CDR1 is GTSNPN and CDR2 is SVGIG (reference sequence). The CDR3 DNA is TGTGCCTGGAGTGATAAGGGTTCGTGGGCTTTCTTT. Translating gives CAWSDKGSWAFF.

The chain has TRBV7-2 and TRBJ1-1; no clear D gene. This CDR3 spans 12 amino acids. Germline CDR1 and CDR2: SGHTA and FQGNSA. Trimming stripped 3 bases from V and 11 bases from J, with 13 bases between. The CDR3 coding sequence is TGTGCCAGCAGCTTCCAAACCAATCGGGCTTTCTTT. Translated: CASSFQTNRAFF.

The chain is built from TRBV29-1 and TRBJ1-2; no definite D call. This CDR3 spans 13 amino acids. CDR1 is SQVTM, CDR2 ANQGSEA, per germline. Trimming took 2 bases from V and 0 from J, leaving 7 bases between them. CDR3 protein: CSVEFATNYGYTF. The CDR3 DNA is TGCAGCGTTGAATTTGCCACTAACTATGGCTACACCTTC.

This sequence joins TRBV6-5 and TRBJ1-5; unclear D gene. The CDR3 runs to 13 residues. V was clipped by 4 bases and J by 12 bases, with 16 bases between them. From germline, CDR1 is MNHEY and CDR2 SVGAGI. The CDR3 loop is CASSSQPLRLQHF. CDR3 bases: TGTGCCAGCAGTTCCCAGCCTCTTCGTCTCCAGCATTTT.

V is TRBV6-5 and J is TRBJ1-1; TRBD1 is a possible D gene (6 bases). V was pared by 2 bases and J by 6 bases, with 19 bases between. The CDR3 sequence is 16 residues long. Germline V gene lookup returns CDR1 MNHEY and CDR2 SVGAGI. This chain's CDR3 is CASSYDPGQPTPEAFF. CDR3 nucleotides: TGTGCCAGCAGTTACGACCCGGGACAACCGACTCCTGAAGCTTTCTTT.

The chain couples TRBV7-6 to TRBJ2-7; possible D gene TRBD2, 7 bases. The germline CDR1 and CDR2 sequences are SGHVS and FNYEAQ. The CDR3 consists of 14 residues. The V end was cut by 0 bases, the J end by 5 bases, with 11 bases between. The DNA of the CDR3 is TGTGCCAGCAGCTTAGCGGGGGGGCCCAACGAGCAGTACTTC. Its translation: CASSLAGGPNEQYF.

This clonotype turned up a few times. This chain connects TRBV18 to TRBJ2-2; the match to TRBD2 covers 9 bases. This CDR3 is 16 amino acids long. With V trimmed by 3 bases and J by 1 base, 3 bases remained unmatched. Germline CDR1 is KGHSH and CDR2 is LQKENI. In DNA, the CDR3 is TGTGCCAGCTCACCTGGACTAGCGAGGAACACCGGGGAGCTGTTTTTT. Translating gives CASSPGLARNTGELFF.

This clonotype was observed a few times. V gene TRBV5-1 combines with J gene TRBJ2-2; the D gene is possibly TRBD2 (6 bases). Germline V gene data show CDR1 as SGHRS and CDR2 as YFSETQ. This CDR3 is built from 17 residues. The germline V and J ends were trimmed by 0 bases and 2 bases, with 14 bases remaining between them. CDR3 sequence reads: CASSLGPREKNTGELFF. The CDR3 bases are TGCGCCAGCAGCTTGGGTCCCCGGGAGAAAAACACCGGGGAGCTGTTTTTT.

The gene calls are TRBV2 and TRBJ2-2, with D possibly being TRBD2 (6 bases). Looked up from germline, CDR1 is SNHLY and CDR2 is FYNNEI. The CDR3 loop spans 15 amino acids. V gave up 8 bases and J gave up 1 base, with 14 bases separating them. The CDR3 loop reads CASGSRRENTGELFF. In DNA, the CDR3 is TGTGCCAGCGGCAGCCGGCGGGAGAACACCGGGGAGCTGTTTTTT.

This clonotype was counted only a few times. V gene TRBV6-1 combines with J gene TRBJ1-6; D is possibly TRBD1 (6 bases). The germline V gene encodes CDR1 MNHNS and CDR2 SASEGT. The CDR3 loop spans 15 amino acids. Trimming took 10 bases from V and 3 from J, leaving 16 bases between them. CDR3 loop: CATSTGTLYNSPLHF. The CDR3 DNA reads as TGTGCCACCTCCACGGGGACACTCTATAATTCACCCCTCCACTTT.

The chain employs TRBV5-6 and TRBJ2-1, with 12 bases identical to TRBD2. The CDR3 runs to 15 residues. Germline CDR1 SGHDT, CDR2 YYEEEE. Trimming took 5 bases from V and 8 from J; bases not matched to a gene: 8. CDR3 region: CASRPSGGAVDEQFF. Written as DNA, the CDR3 is TGTGCCAGCAGACCTAGCGGGGGGGCGGTAGATGAGCAGTTCTTC.

The V and J genes are TRBV10-3 and TRBJ2-1; possibly TRBD2 for D (6 bases). Trimming took 10 bases from V and 8 from J, leaving 21 bases between them. From germline, CDR1 is ENHRY and CDR2 SYGVKD. This CDR3 is 14 amino acids long. The CDR3 region has the DNA TGTGCCAGCCGGACAACTAGCTTAAACCATGAGCAGTTCTTC. Translated: CASRTTSLNHEQFF.

This chain connects TRBV5-6 to TRBJ2-1, with a possible D match to TRBD2 (7 bases). The CDR3 runs 17 residues. Germline CDR1 SGHDT, CDR2 YYEEEE. V lost 1 base to trimming and J lost 0 bases, with 14 bases between them. The chain's CDR3 is CASSLRRGASSYNEQFF. The CDR3 DNA follows: TGTGCCAGCAGCTTGAGACGGGGGGCCAGCTCCTACAATGAGCAGTTCTTC.

The chain couples TRBV7-6 to TRBJ1-1; TRBD1 agrees at 9 bases. The V gene end was trimmed by 4 bases and the J gene end by 3 bases; junction bases not matched to a gene: 3. Per the germline V gene, CDR1 is SGHVS and CDR2 is FNYEAQ. The CDR3 covers 14 residues. CDR3 coding DNA: TGTGCCAGCAGCTCCGGACAGGGGCACACTGAAGCTTTCTTT. This codes for CASSSGQGHTEAFF.

V gene TRBV27 combines with J gene TRBJ1-2; no firm D call. The CDR3 has 12 amino acids. V lost 8 bases, J lost 7 bases, and 14 bases lay in between. Germline values: CDR1 MNHEY, CDR2 SMNVEV (reference sequence). CDR3 DNA sequence: TGTGCCAGCTCCGACGGATATAGTGGCTACACCTTC. Its translation: CASSDGYSGYTF.